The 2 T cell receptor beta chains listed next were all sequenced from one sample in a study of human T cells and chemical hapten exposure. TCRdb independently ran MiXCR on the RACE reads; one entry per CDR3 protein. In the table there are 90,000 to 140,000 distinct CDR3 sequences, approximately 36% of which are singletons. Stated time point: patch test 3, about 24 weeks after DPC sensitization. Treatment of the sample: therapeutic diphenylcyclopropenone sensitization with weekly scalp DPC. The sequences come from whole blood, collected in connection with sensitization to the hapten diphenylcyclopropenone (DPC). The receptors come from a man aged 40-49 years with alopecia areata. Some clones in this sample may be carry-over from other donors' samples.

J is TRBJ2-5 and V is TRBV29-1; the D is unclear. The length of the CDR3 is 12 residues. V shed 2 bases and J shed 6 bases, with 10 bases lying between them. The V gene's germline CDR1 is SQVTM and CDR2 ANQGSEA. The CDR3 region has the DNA TGCAGCGTTGAAATGGGTCACCAGACCCAGTACTTC. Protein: CSVEMGHQTQYF.

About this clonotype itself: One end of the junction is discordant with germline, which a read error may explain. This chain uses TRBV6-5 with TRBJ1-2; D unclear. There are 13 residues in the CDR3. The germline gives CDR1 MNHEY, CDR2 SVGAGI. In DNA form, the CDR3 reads TGTGCCAGCAGAAGGGCGGCTAACTATGGCTACAACTTC. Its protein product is CASRRAANYGYNF.